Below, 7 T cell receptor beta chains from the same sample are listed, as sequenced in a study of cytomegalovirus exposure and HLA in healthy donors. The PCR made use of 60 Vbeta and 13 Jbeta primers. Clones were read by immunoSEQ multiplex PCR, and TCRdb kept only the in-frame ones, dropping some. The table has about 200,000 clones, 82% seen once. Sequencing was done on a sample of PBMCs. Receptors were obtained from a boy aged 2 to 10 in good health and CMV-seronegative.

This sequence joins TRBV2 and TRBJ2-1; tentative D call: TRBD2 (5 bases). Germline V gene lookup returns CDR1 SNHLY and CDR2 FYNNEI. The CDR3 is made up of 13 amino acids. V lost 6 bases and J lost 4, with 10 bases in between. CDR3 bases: TGTGCCAGCAGCCCGGACTTATACAATGAGCAGTTCTTC. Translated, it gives CASSPDLYNEQFF.

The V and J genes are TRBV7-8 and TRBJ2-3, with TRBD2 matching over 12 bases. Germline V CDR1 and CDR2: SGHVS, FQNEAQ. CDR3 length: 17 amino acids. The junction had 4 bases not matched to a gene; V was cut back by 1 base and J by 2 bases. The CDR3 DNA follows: TGTGCCAGCAGCTTAGGTCTAGCGGGGGGGAACACAGATACGCAGTATTTT. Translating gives CASSLGLAGGNTDTQYF.

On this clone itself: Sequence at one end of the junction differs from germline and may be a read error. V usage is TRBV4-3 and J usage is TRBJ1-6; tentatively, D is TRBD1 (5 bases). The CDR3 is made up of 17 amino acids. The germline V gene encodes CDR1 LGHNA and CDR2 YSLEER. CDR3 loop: CASSKSRQSSYNLPLHF. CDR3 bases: TGCGCCAGCAGCAAATCAAGACAGAGCTCCTATAATTTACCCCTCCACTTT.

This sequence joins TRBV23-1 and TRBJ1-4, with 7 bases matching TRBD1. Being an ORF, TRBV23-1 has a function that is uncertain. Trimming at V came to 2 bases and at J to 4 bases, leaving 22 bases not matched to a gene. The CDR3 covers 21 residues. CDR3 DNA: TGCGCCAGCAGTCAAGGACTACTAGGCCGGGACAGCAAACATGATAATGAAAAACTGTTTTTT. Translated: CASSQGLLGRDSKHDNEKLFF.

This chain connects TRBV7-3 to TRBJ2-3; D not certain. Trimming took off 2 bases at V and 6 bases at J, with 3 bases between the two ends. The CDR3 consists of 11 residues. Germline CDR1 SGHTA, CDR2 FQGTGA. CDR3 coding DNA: TGTGCCAGCAGCTTATCGGATACGCAGTATTTT. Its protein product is CASSLSDTQYF.

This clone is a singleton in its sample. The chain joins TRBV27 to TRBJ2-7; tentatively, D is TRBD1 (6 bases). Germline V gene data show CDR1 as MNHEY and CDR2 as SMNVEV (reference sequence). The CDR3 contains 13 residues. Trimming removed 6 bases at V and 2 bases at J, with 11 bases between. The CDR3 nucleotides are TGTGCCAGCAGGGGGGCAGGCGCCTACGAGCAGTACTTC. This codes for CASRGAGAYEQYF.

CDR3 nucleotide sequence: TGCGCCAGCAGCCAAGTCAGGCGGGGGGGTTACAATGAGCAGTTCTTC. This translates into CASSQVRRGGYNEQFF. The chain has TRBV4-1 and TRBJ2-1; 9 bases are shared with TRBD2. The CDR3 extends over 16 amino acids. Germline loops: CDR1 MGHRA, CDR2 YSYEKL. V was pared by 1 base and J by 4 bases, with 5 bases of the junction left unmatched.